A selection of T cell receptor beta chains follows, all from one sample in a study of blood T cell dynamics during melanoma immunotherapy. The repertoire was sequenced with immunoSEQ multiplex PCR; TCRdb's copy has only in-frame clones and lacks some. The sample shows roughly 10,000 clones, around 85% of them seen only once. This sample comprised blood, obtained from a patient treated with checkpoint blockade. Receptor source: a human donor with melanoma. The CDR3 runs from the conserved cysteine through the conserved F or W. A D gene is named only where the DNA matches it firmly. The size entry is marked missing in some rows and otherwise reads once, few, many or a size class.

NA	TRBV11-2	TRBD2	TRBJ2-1	TGTGCCAGCAGCCCCGGTGGTAGCGGGGTAATTGGTGAGCAGTTCTTC	CASSPGGSGVIGEQFF
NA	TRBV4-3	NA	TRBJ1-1	TGCGCCAGCAGTTCAGAGGCAGGGAGGAACACTGAAGCTTTCTTT	CASSSEAGRNTEAFF
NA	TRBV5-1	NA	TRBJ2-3	TGCGCCAGCAGCTTGGCCGGGGTCCGAAGCACAGATACGCAGTATTTT	CASSLAGVRSTDTQYF
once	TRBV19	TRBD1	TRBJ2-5	TGTGCCAGTAGCCTTCTCTCGACAGGGGCTTTTCTAGAGACCCAGTACTTC	CASSLLSTGAFLETQYF
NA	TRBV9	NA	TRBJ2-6	TGTGCCAGCAGCGCACCTGGACAGTCTGGGGCCAACGTCCTGACTTTC	CASSAPGQSGANVLTF
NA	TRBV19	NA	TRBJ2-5	TGTGCCAGTAGCACGGGGGATAAATGGGAGACCCAGTACTTC	CASSTGDKWETQYF
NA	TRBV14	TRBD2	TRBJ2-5	TGTGCCAGCAGCCAAGGCCTAGCGGGAACGGAGACCCAGTACTTC	CASSQGLAGTETQYF
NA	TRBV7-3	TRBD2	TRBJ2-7	TGTGCCAGCAGCTTCGGACTAGCGGGAGTCGGTGAGCAGTACTTC	CASSFGLAGVGEQYF
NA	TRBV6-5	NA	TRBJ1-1	TGTGCCAGCAGTTACGGGACCTTGAACACTGAAGCTTTCTTT	CASSYGTLNTEAFF
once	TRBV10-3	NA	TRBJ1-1	TGTGCCATCAGTGAGTCGAGTTGGGGCGCCGAAGCTTTCTTT	CAISESSWGAEAFF
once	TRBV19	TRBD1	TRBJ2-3	TGTGCCAGTAGACAGGGGGGTCAAGATACGCAGTATTTT	CASRQGGQDTQYF